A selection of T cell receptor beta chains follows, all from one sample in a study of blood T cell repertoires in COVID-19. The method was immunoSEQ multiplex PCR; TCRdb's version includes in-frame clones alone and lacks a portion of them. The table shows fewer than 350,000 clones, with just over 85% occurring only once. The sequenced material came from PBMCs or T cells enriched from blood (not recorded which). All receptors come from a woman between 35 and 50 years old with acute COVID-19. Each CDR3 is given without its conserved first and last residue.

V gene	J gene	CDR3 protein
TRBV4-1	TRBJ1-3	ASSQDGTGRSGNTIY
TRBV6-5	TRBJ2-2	ASSRSGSVTGELF
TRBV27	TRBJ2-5	ASSSLLTRQGEETQY
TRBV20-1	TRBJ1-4	SASSAINEKLF
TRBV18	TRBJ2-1	ASSAAGTGLDEQF
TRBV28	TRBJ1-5	ASSSGTVIYSNQPQH
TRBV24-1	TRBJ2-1	ATSDRGTSGSPEQF
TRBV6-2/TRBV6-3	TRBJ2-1	ASSSISTKQF
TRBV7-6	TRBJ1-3	ASSLDTNSGNTIY
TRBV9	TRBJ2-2	ASSVVQGGGELF
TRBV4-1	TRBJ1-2	ASSQDPGQGNYGYT
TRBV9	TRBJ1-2	ASSLPGGLS
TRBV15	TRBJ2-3	ATSRDSGGLTDTQY
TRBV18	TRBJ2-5	ASSRTEETQY
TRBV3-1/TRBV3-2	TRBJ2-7	ASSRSPGQERSYEQY
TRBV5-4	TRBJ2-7	ASSSGADRGASYEQY
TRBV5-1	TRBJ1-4	ASSLAGEGEKLF
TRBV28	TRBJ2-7	ASRAEGFVSGEQY
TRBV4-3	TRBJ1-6	ASSQEGLNDNSPLH
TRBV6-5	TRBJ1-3	ASSRGGSSGNTIY
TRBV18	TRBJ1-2	ASSPGQGAPYGYT
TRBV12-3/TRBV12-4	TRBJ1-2	ASSTGKRGGYT
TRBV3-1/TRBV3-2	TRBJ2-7	ASSGTSGRYEQY
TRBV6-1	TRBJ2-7	ASSEARGEQY
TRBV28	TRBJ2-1	DILADSYNEQF
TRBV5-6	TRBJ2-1	ASSSGNNEQF
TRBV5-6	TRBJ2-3	ASSSRGGTDTQY
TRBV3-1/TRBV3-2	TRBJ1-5	ASSKTGVQPQH
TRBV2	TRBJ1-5	ARRGGGQGGNQPQH
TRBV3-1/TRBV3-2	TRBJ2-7	ASSQSGTAFSYEQY
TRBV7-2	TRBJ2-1	ASSLTGPYNEQF
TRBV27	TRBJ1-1	ASSPSRAGETEAF